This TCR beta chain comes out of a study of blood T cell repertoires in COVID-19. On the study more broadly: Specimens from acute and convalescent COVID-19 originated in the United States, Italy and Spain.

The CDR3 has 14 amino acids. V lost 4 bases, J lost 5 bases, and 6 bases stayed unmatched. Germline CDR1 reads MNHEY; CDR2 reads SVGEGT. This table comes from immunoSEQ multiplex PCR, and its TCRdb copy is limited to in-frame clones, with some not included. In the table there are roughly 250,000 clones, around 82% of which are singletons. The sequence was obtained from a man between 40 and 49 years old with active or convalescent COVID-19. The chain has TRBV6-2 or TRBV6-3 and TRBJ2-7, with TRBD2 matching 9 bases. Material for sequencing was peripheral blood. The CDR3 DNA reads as TGTGCCAGCAGTTGGCGGGGGGGGCTCGACGAGCAGTACTTC. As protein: CASSWRGGLDEQYF.